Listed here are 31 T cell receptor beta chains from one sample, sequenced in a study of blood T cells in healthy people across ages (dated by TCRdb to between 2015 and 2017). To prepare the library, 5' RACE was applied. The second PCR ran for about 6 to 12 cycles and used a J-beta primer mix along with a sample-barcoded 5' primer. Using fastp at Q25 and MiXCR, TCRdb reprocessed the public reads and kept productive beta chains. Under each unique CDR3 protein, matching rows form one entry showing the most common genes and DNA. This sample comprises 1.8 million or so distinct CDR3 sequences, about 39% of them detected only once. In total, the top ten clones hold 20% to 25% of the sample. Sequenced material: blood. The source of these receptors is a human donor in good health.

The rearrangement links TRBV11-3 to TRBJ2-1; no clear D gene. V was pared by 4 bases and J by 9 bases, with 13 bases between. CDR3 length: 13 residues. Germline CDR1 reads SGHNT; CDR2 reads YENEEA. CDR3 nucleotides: TGTGCCAGCAGCTCCCTACAACGAGGTGAGCAGTTCTTC. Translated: CASSSLQRGEQFF.

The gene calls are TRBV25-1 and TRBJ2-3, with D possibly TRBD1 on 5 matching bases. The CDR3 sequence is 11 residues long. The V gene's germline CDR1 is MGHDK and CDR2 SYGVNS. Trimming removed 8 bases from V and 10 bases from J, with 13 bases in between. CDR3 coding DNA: TGTGCCAGCGGGTTCTGGGGCCCGCAGTATTTT. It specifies CASGFWGPQYF.

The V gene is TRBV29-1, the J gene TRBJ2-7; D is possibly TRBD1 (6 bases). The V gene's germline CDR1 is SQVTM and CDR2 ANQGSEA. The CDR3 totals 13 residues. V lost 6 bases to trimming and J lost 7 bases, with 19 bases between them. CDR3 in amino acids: CSVAGVLRNEQYF. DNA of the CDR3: TGCAGCGTCGCAGGGGTTCTGAGGAATGAGCAGTACTTC.

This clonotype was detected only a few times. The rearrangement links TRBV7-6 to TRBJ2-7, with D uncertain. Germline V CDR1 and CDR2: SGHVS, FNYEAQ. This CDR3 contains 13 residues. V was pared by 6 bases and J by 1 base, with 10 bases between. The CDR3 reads CASRDPKSYEQYF. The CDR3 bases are TGTGCCAGCAGGGACCCGAAATCCTACGAGCAGTACTTC.

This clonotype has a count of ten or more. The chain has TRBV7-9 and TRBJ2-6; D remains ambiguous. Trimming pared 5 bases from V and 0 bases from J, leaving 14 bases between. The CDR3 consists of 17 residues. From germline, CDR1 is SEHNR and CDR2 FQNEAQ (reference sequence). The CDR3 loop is CASSQIVSSSGANVLTF. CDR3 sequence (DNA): TGTGCCAGCAGCCAAATCGTCAGTTCCTCTGGGGCCAACGTCCTGACTTTC.

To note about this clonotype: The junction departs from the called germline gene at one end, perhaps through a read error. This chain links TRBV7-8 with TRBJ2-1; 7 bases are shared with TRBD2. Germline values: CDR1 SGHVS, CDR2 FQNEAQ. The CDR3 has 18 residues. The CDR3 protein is CASSSRLLTSPPANGQFF. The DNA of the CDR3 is TGTGCCAGCAGCTCGAGGTTACTGACTAGCCCCCCTGCGAATGGGCAGTTCTTC. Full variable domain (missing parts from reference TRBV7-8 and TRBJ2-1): GAGVSQSPRYKVAKRGQDVALRCDPISGHVSLFWYQQALGQGPEFLTYFQNEAQLDKSGLPSDRFFAERPEGSVSTLKIQRTQQEDSAVYLCASSSRLLTSPPANGQFFGPGTRLTVL.

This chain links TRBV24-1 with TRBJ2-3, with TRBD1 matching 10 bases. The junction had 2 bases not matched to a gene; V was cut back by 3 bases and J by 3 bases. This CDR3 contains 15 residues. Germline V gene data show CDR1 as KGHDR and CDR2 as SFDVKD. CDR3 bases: TGTGCCACCAGTGATCAGGACAGGGGGACAGATACGCAGTATTTT. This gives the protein CATSDQDRGTDTQYF.

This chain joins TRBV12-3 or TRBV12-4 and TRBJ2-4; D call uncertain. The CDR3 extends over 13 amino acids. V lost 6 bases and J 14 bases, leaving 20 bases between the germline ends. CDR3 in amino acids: CASSRQLLPKEYF. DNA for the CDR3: TGTGCCAGCAGCCGCCAGCTTTTGCCAAAAGAGTACTTC.

The CDR3 DNA sequence: TGTGCCAGCAGCGCCCCGGGACAGGTATGGGGGGAGCAGTACTTC. This gives the protein CASSAPGQVWGEQYF. The chain couples TRBV7-2 to TRBJ2-7, with 8 bases lining up with TRBD1. The junction had 13 bases not matched to a gene; V was cut back by 5 bases and J by 7 bases. CDR1 SGHTA and CDR2 FQGNSA come from the germline V gene. This CDR3 has 15 amino acids.

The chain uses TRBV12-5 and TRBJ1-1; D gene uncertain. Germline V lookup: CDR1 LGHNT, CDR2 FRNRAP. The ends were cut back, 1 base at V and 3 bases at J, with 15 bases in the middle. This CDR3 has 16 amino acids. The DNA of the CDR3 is TGTGCTAGTGGTTTGGGAGATGATCTCGGGGACACTGAAGCTTTCTTT. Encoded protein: CASGLGDDLGDTEAFF.

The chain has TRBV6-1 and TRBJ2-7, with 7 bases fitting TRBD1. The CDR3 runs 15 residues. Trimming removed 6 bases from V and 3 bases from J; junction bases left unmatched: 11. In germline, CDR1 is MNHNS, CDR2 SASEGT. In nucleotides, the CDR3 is TGTGCCAGCAGCACTGAGGGGACAGTTGACTACGAGCAGTACTTC. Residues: CASSTEGTVDYEQYF.

CDR3 region: CASSQGAGPNEKLFF. The CDR3 DNA reads as TGCGCCAGCAGCCAAGGGGCAGGGCCTAATGAAAAACTGTTTTTT. The gene calls are TRBV4-1 and TRBJ1-4; D is possibly TRBD1 (5 bases). This CDR3 is 15 amino acids long. Germline V gives CDR1 MGHRA, CDR2 YSYEKL. V was clipped by 1 base and J by 3 bases, with 9 bases between them.

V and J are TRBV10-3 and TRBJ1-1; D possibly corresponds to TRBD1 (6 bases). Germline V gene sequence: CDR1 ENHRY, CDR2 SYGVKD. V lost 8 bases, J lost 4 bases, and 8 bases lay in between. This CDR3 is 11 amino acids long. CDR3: CAIAGVTEAFF. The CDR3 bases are TGTGCCATCGCAGGGGTCACTGAAGCTTTCTTT.

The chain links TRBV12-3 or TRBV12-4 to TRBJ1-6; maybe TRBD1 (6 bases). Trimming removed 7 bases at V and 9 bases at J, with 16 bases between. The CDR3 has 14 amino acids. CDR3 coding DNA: TGTGCCAGCACCGAACAGGGTGCCCTTTCACCCCTCCACTTT. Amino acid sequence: CASTEQGALSPLHF.

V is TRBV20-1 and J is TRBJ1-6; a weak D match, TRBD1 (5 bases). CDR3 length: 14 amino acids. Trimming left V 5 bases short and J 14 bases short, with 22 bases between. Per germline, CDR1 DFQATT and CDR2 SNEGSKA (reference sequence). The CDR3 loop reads CSARRETEPKSLHF. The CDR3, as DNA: TGCAGTGCTCGTAGGGAGACAGAGCCGAAATCCCTCCACTTT.

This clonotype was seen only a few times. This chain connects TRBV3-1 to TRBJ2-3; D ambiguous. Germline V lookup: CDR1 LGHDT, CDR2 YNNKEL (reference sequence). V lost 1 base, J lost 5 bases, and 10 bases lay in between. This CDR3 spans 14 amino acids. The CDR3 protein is CASSQGVWGDTQYF. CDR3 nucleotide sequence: TGTGCCAGCAGCCAAGGGGTTTGGGGAGATACGCAGTATTTT.

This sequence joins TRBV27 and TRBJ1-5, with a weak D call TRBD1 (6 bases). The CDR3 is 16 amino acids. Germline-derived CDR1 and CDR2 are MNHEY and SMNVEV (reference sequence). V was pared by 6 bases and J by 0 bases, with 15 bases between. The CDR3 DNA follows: TGTGCCAGCAGGAAGACAGGCCCTTATAGCAATCAGCCCCAGCATTTT. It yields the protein CASRKTGPYSNQPQHF.

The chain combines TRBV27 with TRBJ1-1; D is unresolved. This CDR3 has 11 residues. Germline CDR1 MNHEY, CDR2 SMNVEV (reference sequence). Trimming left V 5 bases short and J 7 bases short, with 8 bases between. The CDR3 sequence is CASSHDDEAFF. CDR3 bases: TGTGCCAGCAGTCACGACGATGAAGCTTTCTTT.

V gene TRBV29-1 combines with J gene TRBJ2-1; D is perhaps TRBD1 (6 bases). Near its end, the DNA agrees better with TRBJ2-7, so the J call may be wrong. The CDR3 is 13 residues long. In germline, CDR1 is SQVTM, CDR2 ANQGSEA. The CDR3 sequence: CSVGQTLGYEQYF. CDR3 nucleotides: TGCAGCGTAGGACAGACTTTGGGGTACGAGCAGTACTTC.

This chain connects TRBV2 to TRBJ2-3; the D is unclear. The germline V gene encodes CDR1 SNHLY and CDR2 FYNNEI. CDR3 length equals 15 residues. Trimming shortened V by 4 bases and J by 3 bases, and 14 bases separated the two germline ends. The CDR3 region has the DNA TGTGCCAGCAGTGGTAACCCGGCCAGAACAGATACGCAGTATTTT. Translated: CASSGNPARTDTQYF.

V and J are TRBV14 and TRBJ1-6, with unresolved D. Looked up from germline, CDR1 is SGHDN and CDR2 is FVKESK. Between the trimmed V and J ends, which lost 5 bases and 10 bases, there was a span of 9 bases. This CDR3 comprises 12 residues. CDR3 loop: CASSYGRSPLHF. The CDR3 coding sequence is TGTGCCAGCAGCTACGGACGCTCACCCCTCCACTTT.

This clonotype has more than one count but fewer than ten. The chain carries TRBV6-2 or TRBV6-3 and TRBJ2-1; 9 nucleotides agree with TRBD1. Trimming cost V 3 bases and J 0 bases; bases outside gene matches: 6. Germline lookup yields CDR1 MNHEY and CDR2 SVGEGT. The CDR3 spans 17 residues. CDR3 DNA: TGTGCCAGCAGTTATATAGGGACAGGGAGCTCCTACAATGAGCAGTTCTTC. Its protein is CASSYIGTGSSYNEQFF.

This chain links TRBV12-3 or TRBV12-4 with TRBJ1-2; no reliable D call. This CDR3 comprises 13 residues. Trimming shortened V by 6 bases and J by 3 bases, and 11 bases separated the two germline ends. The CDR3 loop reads CASSQDQDYGYTF. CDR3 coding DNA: TGTGCCAGCAGCCAAGACCAGGACTATGGCTACACCTTC.

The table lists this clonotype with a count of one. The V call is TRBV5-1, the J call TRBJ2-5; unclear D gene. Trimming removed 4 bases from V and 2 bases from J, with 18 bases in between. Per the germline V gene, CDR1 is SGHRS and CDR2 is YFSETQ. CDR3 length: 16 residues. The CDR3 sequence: CASSPMVLGDQETQYF. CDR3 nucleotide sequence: TGCGCCAGCAGCCCTATGGTTTTGGGTGATCAAGAGACCCAGTACTTC.

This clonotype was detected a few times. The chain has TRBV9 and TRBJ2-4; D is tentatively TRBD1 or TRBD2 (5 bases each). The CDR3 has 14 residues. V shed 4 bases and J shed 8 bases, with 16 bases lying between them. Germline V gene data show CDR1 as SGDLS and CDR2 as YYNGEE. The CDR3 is CASSSWGNEDIQYF. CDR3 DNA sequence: TGTGCCAGCAGCTCCTGGGGGAACGAGGACATTCAGTACTTC.

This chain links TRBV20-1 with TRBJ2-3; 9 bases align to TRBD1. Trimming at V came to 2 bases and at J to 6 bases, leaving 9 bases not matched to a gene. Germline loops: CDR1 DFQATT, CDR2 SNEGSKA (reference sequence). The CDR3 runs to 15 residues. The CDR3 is CSARMDRGLEDTQYF. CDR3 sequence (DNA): TGCAGTGCTAGAATGGACAGGGGCCTTGAGGATACGCAGTATTTT.

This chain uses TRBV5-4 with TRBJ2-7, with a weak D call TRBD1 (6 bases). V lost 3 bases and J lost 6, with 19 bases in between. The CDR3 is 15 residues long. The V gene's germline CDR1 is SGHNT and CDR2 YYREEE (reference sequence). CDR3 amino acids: CASSSGRYRESEQYF. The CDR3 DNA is TGTGCCAGCAGCTCGGGTAGATACAGGGAAAGCGAGCAGTACTTC.

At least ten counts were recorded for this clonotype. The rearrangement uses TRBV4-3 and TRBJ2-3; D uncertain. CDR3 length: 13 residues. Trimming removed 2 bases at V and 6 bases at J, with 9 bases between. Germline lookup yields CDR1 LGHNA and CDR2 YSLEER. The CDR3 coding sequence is TGCGCCAGCAGCCAAACGACCGGGGATACGCAGTATTTT. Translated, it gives CASSQTTGDTQYF.

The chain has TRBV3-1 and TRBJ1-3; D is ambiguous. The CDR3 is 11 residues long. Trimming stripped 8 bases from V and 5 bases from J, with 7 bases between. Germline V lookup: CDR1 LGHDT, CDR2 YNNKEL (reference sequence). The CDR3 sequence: CASLGRNTIYF. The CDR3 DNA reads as TGTGCCAGCTTAGGTAGAAACACCATATATTTT.

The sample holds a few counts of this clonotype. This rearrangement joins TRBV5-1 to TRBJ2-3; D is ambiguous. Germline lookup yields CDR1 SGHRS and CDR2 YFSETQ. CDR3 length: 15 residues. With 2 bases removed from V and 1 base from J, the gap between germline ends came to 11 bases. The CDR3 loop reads CASSFSRSGTDTQYF. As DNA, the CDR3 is TGCGCCAGCAGCTTTTCTAGATCGGGCACAGATACGCAGTATTTT.

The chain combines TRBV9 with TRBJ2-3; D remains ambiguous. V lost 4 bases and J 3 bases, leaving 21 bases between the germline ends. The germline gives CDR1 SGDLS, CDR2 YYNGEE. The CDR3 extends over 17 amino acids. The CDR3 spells CASSPRTPWGWTDTQYF. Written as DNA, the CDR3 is TGTGCCAGCAGCCCTCGGACCCCCTGGGGATGGACAGATACGCAGTATTTT.